This T cell receptor (beta chain) was observed in a study of blood T cell repertoires in COVID-19. Across the whole study: Some COVID-19 samples were acute and others convalescent; all came from the United States, Italy and Spain. In each case, the material was cDNA or gDNA derived from T cells, B-cell-depleted T cells, or PBMCs.

In the source study's methods: Reference gene primer amplification yielded estimated nucleated cell counts. This table comes from immunoSEQ multiplex PCR, and its TCRdb copy is limited to in-frame clones, with some not included. That table is the source of V, J and clone size, and D and trimming were worked out from the DNA. Of under 300,000 clones in the sample, more than 65% are singletons; the top ten hold 3% to 4%. The V gene's germline CDR1 is SGHTA and CDR2 FQGNSA. This CDR3 region has 14 residues. Details on this clone: The junction does not match germline at one end; this may be a read error.

This receptor was obtained from a woman aged 40 to 55 with active or convalescent COVID-19. The J gene is TRBJ2-4, the V gene TRBV7-2, with TRBD1 identical over 8 bases. What was sequenced was peripheral blood. The CDR3 DNA reads as TGTGCCAGCAGCCCGGGACAGGCAAATCCCTACTTCGCCTTC. Translated, it gives CASSPGQANPYFAF.